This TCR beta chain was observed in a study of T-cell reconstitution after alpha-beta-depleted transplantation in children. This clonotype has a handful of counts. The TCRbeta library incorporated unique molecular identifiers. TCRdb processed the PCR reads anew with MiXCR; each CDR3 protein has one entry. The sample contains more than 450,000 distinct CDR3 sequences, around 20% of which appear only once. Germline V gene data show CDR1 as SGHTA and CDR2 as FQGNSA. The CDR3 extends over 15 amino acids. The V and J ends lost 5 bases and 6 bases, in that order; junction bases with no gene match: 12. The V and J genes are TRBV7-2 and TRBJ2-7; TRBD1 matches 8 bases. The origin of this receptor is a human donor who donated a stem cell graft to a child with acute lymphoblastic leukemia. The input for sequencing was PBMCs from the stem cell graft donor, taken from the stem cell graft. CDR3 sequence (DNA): TGTGCCAGCAGCCCCACGGACAGGGATCCCATCGAGCAGTACTTC. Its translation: CASSPTDRDPIEQYF.